Sequencing of this T cell receptor (beta chain) was carried out in a study of T cell responses to AZD1222 COVID-19 vaccine. General study points: When two AZD1222 doses had been given, Spike-specific TCR breadth and depth rose.

A remark on this clone: Its specificity is not known.

Assay used: immunoSEQ multiplex PCR; TCRdb lists only in-frame clones, some missing. The top ten hold 1.5% to 2% of the sample, which has about 100,000 clones, about 93% seen once. The receptor was isolated from an adult in good health. The sequenced sample was peripheral blood, obtained on day 0 of AZD1222 vaccination.

The CDR3 DNA follows: TGTGCCAGCAGCCTGAGCCAGCTTGAAGCTTTCTTT. The encoded protein is CASSLSQLEAFF. The genes are TRBV28 and TRBJ1-1; D gene unclear. The germline V gene encodes CDR1 MDHEN and CDR2 SYDVKM. This CDR3 is 12 amino acids long. V lost 6 bases and J lost 7, with 12 bases in between.